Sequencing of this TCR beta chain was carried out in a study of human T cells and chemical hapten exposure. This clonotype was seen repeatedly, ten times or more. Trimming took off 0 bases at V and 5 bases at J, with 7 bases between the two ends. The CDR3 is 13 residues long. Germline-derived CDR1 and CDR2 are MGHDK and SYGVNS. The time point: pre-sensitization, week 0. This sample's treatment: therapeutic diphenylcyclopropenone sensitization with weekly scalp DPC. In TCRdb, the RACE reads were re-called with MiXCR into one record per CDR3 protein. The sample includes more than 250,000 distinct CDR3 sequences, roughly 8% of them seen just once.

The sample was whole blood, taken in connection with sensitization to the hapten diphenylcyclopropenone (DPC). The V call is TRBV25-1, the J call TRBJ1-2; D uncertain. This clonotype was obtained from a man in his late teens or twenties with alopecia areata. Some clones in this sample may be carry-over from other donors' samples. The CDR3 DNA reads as TGTGCCAGCAGTGAATACGGGGATTATGGCTACACCTTC. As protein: CASSEYGDYGYTF.